The entry below gives a single T cell receptor (beta chain) sequence along with its context. The CDR3 runs 15 residues. In germline, CDR1 is MDHEN, CDR2 SYDVKM. With 5 bases clipped from V and 3 bases from J, the junction kept 6 bases outside the gene matches. The data are from a study of OX40 agonist ivuxolimab in advanced cancers. Method: immunoSEQ multiplex PCR; TCRdb's copy keeps in-frame clones and lacks some. The table has around 11,000 clones, approximately 63% seen once. The chain carries TRBV28 and TRBJ2-2; 7 bases line up with TRBD2. Here the sequenced sample was CD4+ or CD8+ T cells sorted from blood, taken in a trial of the OX40 agonist ivuxolimab. The receptor was derived from an adult with an advanced solid tumor such as melanoma, head and neck, liver or kidney cancer. The CDR3 loop is CASSLLSGDTGELFF. The DNA for the CDR3 is TGTGCCAGCAGTCTCCTGAGCGGGGACACCGGGGAGCTGTTTTTT.